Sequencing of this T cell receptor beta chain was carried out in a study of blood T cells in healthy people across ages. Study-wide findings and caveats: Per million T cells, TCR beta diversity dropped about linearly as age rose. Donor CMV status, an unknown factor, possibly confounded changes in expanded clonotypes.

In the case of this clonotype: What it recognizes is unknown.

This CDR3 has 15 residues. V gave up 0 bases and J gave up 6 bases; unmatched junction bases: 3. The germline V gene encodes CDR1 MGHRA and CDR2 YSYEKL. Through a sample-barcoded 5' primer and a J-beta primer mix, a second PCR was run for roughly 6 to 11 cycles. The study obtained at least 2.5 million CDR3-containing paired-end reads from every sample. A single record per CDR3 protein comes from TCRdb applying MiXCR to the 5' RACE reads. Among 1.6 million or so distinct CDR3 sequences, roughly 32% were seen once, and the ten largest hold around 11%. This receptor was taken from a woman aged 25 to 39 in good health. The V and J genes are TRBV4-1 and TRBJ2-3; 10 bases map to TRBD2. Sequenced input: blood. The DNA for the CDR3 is TGCGCCAGCAGCCAAGATAGCGGGGGGTTTGATACGCAGTATTTT. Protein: CASSQDSGGFDTQYF.